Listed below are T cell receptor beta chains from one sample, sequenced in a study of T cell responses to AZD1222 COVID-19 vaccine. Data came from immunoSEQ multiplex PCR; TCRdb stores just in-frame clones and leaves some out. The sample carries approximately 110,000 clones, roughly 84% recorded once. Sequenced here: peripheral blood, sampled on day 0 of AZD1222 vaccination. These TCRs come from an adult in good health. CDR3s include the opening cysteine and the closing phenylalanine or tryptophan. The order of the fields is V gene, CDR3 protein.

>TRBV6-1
CASSESPAWNTEAFF
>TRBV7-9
CASSPKGPYEQYF
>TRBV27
CASREPGQRYYTF
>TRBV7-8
CASSPGGGSSNQPQHF
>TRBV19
CASSVGGPSSYNEQFF
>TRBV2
CASTGQGASYEQYF
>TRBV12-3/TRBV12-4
CASSSWAYGYTF
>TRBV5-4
CASIPRTGGANTEAFF
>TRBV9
CASSVAFRDSDTGELFF
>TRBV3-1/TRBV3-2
CASSLGGQNGELFF
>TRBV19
CASSRGRTDNYGYTF
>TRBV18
CASSPVSGYEQYF
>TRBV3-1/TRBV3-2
CASSQGAQDNEKLFF
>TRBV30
CAWSKKSNQPQHF
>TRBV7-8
CASSLRASLETQYF
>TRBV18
CASSATGGGYGYTF
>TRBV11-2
CASSLALGLTPLHF